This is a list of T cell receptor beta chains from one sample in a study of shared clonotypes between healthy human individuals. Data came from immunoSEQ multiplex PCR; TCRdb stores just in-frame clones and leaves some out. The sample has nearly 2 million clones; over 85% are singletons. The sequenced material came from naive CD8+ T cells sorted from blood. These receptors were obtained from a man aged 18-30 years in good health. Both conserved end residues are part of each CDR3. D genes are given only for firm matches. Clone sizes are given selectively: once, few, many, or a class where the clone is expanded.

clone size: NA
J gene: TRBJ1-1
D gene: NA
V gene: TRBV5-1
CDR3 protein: CASSLVASRERGAFF
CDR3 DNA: TGCGCCAGCAGCTTGGTGGCCAGCAGAGAAAGGGGAGCTTTCTTT

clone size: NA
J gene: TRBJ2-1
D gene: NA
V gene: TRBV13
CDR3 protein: CASSWSGNEQFF
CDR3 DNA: TGTGCCAGCAGCTGGAGTGGGAATGAGCAGTTCTTC

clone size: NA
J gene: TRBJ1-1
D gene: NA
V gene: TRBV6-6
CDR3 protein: CASTRAQGREGAFF
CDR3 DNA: TGTGCCAGCACCCGGGCACAGGGAAGGGAGGGAGCTTTCTTT

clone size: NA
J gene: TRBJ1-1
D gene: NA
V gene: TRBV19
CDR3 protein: CASSTLPNTEAFF
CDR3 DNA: TGTGCCAGTAGTACGTTACCGAACACTGAAGCTTTCTTT

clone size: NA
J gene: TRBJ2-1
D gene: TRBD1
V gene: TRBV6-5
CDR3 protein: CASSYSRGQGLGEQFF
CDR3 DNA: TGTGCCAGCAGTTACTCGAGGGGACAGGGGCTCGGTGAGCAGTTCTTC

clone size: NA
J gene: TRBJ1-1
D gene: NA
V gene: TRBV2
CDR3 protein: CASSERGLVTEAFF
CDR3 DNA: TGTGCCAGCAGTGAACGGGGCCTCGTCACTGAAGCTTTCTTT

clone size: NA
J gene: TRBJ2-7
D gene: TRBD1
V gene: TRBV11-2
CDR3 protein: CASSPGQGGPYEQYF
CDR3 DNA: TGTGCCAGCAGCCCCGGACAGGGCGGTCCCTACGAGCAGTACTTC

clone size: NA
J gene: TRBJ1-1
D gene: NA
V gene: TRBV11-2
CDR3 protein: CASSLGQTEAFF
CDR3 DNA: TGTGCCAGCAGCTTAGGCCAAACTGAAGCTTTCTTT

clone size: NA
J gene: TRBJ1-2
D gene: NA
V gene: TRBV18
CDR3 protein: CASSPDQAGTYYGYTF
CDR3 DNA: TGTGCCAGCTCACCCGATCAGGCAGGGACATACTATGGCTACACCTTC

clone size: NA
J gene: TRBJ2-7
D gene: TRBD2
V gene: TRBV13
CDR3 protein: CASSSSPSGSYEQYF
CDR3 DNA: TGTGCCAGCAGCTCATCCCCCAGCGGGAGCTACGAGCAGTACTTC

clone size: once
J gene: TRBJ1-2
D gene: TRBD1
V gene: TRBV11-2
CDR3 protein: CASSLSGGGGYTF
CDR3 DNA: TGTGCCAGCAGCTTATCAGGGGGCGGTGGCTACACCTTC

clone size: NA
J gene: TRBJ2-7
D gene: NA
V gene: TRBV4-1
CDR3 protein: CASSQDPRGGWGTTYEQYF
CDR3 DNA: TGCGCCAGCAGCCAAGATCCCCGAGGTGGCTGGGGGACGACCTACGAGCAGTACTTC

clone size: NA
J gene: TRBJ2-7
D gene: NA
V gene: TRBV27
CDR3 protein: CASSSPWAGLYEQYF
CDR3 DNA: TGTGCCAGCAGTAGTCCCTGGGCGGGGCTCTACGAGCAGTACTTC

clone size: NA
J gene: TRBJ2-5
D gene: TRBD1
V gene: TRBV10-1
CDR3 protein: CASSESKGQGVMGETQYF
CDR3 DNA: TGCGCCAGCAGTGAGTCGAAGGGACAGGGGGTGATGGGAGAGACCCAGTACTTC

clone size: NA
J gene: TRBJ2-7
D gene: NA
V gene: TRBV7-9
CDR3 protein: CASSFGETNSYEQYF
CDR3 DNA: TGTGCCAGCAGCTTCGGGGAGACAAACTCCTACGAGCAGTACTTC

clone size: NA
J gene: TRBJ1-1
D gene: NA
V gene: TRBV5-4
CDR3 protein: CASSLGGRWGGAWENEAFF
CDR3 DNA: TGTGCCAGCAGCTTGGGCGGTCGTTGGGGGGGCGCATGGGAAAATGAAGCTTTCTTT

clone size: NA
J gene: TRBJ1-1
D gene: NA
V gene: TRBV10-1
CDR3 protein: CASSRQGHTEAFF
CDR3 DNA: TGCGCCAGCAGCCGCCAAGGGCACACTGAAGCTTTCTTT

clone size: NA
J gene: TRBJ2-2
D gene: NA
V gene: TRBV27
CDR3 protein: CASSIPLGLGTGELFF
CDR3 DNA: TGTGCCAGCAGTATCCCGTTGGGGCTCGGCACCGGGGAGCTGTTTTTT

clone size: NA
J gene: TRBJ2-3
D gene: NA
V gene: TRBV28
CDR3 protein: CASSIAQSTDTQYF
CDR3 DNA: TGTGCCAGCAGTATAGCACAGAGCACAGATACGCAGTATTTT

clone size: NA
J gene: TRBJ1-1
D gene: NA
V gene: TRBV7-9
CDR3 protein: CASSLGQSPLEAFF
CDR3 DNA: TGTGCCAGCAGCTTAGGGCAATCTCCCCTTGAAGCTTTCTTT

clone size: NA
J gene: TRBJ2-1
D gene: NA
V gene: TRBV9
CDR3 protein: CASSVGGLYNEQFF
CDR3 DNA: TGTGCCAGCAGCGTAGGGGGGCTCTACAATGAGCAGTTCTTC

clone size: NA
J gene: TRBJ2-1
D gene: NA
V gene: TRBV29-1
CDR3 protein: CSVDERGGLGNEQFF
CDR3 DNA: TGCAGCGTTGATGAGAGGGGGGGCTTGGGAAATGAGCAGTTCTTC

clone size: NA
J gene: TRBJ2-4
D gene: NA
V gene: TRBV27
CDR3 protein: CASSQDNKNIQYF
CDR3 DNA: TGTGCCAGCAGTCAAGACAACAAAAACATTCAGTACTTC

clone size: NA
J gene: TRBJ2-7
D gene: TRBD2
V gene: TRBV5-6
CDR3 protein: CASSLERGFYEQYF
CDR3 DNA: TGTGCCAGCAGCTTGGAGCGGGGGTTCTACGAGCAGTACTTC

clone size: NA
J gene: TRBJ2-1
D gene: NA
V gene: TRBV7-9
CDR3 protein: CASSYSFGGNNEQFF
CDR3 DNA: TGTGCCAGCAGCTATTCGTTTGGGGGGAACAATGAGCAGTTCTTC

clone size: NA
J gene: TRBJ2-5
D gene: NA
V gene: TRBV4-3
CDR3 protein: CASSQGLPALQETQYF
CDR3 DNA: TGCGCCAGCAGCCAAGGCCTCCCGGCTTTACAAGAGACCCAGTACTTC

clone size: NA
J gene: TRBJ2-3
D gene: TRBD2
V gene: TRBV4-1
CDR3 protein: CASSQGGRASTDTQYF
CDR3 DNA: TGCGCCAGCAGCCAAGGGGGGAGGGCCAGCACAGATACGCAGTATTTT

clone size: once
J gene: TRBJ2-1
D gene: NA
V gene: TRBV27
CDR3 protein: CASSLNFGPEQFF
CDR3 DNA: TGTGCCAGCAGTTTAAATTTTGGCCCGGAGCAGTTCTTC

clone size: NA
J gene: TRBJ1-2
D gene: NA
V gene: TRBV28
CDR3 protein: CASSLRFRGYGYTF
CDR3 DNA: TGTGCCAGCAGTTTACGTTTCAGGGGCTATGGCTACACCTTC

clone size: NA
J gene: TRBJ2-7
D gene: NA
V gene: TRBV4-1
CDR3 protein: CASSQGLSYEQYF
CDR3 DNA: TGCGCCAGCAGCCAAGGACTCTCCTACGAGCAGTACTTC

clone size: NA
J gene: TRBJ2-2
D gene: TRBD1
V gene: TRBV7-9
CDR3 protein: CASSFGQGDTGELFF
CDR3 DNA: TGTGCCAGCAGCTTCGGACAGGGTGACACCGGGGAGCTGTTTTTT

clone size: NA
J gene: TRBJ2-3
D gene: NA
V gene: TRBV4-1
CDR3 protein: CASSQVREDTQYF
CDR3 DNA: TGCGCCAGCAGCCAAGTACGAGAGGATACGCAGTATTTT

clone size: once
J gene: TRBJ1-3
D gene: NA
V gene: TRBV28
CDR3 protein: CASIHSPISGNTIYF
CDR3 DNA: TGTGCCAGCATCCATAGTCCCATCTCTGGAAACACCATATATTTT

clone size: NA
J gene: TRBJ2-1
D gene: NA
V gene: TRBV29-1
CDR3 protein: CSVPQGGNEQFF
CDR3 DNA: TGCAGCGTACCACAGGGCGGGAATGAGCAGTTCTTC

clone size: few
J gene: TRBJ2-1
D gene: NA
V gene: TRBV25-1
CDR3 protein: CASSDTGWNEQFF
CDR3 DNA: TGTGCCAGCAGTGACACAGGGTGGAATGAGCAGTTCTTC

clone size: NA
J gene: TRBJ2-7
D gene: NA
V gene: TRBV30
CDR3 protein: CAWSPPDTSYEQYF
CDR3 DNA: TGTGCCTGGAGTCCGCCGGACACCTCCTACGAGCAGTACTTC

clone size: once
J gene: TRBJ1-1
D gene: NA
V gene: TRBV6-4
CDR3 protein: CASSPTGGSNTEAFF
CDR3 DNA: TGTGCCAGCAGTCCCACCGGGGGGTCGAACACTGAAGCTTTCTTT

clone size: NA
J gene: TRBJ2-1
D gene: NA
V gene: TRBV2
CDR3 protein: CAPRAETYNEQFF
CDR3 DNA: TGTGCCCCCCGAGCGGAGACCTACAATGAGCAGTTCTTC

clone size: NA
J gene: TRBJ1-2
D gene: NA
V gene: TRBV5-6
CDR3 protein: CASTPGVEYGYTF
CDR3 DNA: TGTGCCAGCACCCCGGGGGTGGAGTATGGCTACACCTTC

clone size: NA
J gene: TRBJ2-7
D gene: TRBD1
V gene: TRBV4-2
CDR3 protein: CASSHRQGSYEQYF
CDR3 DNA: TGTGCCAGCAGCCACCGACAGGGCTCCTACGAGCAGTACTTC

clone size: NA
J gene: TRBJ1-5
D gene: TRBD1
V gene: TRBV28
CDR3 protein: CASSLPADRGLYQPQHF
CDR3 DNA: TGTGCCAGCAGTTTACCCGCGGACAGGGGGCTTTATCAGCCCCAGCATTTT

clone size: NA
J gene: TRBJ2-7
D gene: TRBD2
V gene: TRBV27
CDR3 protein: CASSSLAQSYEQYF
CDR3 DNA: TGTGCCAGCAGTTCACTAGCGCAGTCCTACGAGCAGTACTTC

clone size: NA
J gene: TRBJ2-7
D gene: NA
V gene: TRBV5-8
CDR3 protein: CASSLAQGAYEQYF
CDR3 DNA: TGTGCCAGCAGCTTGGCCCAGGGAGCCTACGAGCAGTACTTC

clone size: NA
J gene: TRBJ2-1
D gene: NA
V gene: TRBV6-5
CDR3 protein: CASSYSVARNEQFF
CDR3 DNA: TGTGCCAGCAGTTACTCGGTCGCGAGGAATGAGCAGTTCTTC

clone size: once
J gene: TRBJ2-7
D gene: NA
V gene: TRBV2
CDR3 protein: CASTGGSSYEQYF
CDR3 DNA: TGTGCCAGCACCGGGGGATCCTCCTACGAGCAGTACTTC

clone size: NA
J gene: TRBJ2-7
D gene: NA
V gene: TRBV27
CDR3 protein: CASSRGGGDGDEQYF
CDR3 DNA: TGTGCCAGCAGTCGCGGTGGAGGAGATGGGGACGAGCAGTACTTC

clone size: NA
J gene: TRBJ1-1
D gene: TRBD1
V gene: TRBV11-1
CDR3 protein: CASSPWTGNTEAFF
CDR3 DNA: TGTGCCAGCAGCCCTTGGACAGGGAACACTGAAGCTTTCTTT

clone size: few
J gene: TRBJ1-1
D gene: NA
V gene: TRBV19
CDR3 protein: CASSSGEAFF
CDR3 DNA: TGTGCCAGTAGTTCCGGTGAAGCTTTCTTT

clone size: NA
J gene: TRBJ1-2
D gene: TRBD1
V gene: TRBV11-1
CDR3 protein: CASSWDRGDYGYTF
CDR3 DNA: TGTGCCAGCAGCTGGGACAGGGGAGACTATGGCTACACCTTC

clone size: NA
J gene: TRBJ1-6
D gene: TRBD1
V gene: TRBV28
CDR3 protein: CASSFSTGYSPLHF
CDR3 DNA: TGTGCCAGCAGTTTCTCGACAGGGTATTCACCCCTCCACTTT

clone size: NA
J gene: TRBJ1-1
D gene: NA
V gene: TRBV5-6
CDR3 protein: CATKFGGYNTEAFF
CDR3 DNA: TGTGCCACCAAATTTGGGGGGTACAACACTGAAGCTTTCTTT

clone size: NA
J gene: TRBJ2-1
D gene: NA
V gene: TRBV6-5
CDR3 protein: CASSLGGNEQFF
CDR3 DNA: TGTGCCAGCAGCCTGGGTGGGAATGAGCAGTTCTTC

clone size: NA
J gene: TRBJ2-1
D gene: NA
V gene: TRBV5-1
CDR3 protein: CASSFVGGYEQFF
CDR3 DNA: TGCGCCAGCAGCTTCGTTGGGGGCTATGAGCAGTTCTTC

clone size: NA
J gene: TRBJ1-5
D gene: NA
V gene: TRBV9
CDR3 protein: CASSEGGNQPQHF
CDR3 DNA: TGTGCCAGCAGCGAGGGAGGCAATCAGCCCCAGCATTTT

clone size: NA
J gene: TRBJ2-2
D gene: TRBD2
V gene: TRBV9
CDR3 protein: CASSLAGGPAGELFF
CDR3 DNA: TGTGCCAGCAGCCTGGCGGGAGGCCCCGCCGGGGAGCTGTTTTTT